This TCR beta chain was sequenced in a study of cytomegalovirus exposure and HLA in healthy donors. Germline lookup yields CDR1 MGHDK and CDR2 SYGVNS. There are 13 residues in the CDR3. With 4 bases clipped from V and 5 bases from J, the junction kept 1 base outside the gene matches. A note on this clone: What it binds is not known.

Libraries were prepared by immunoSEQ multiplex PCR; TCRdb keeps only in-frame clonotypes and omits some of them. The table records some 150,000 clones, about 88% of them present only once. Findings and caveats of the study: A few CMV-associated chains were confirmed in vitro to be specific for CMV antigens.

The sample was PBMCs. This chain joins TRBV25-1 and TRBJ1-2; the match to TRBD1 covers 10 bases. The clonotype comes from a woman younger than 35 in good health and CMV-seropositive. CDR3: CASSGDRGYGYTF. DNA of the CDR3: TGTGCCAGCAGTGGGGACAGGGGTTATGGCTACACCTTC.